This TCR beta chain was recorded in a study of cytomegalovirus exposure and HLA in healthy donors. Study conclusions and caveats: As was reported, the HLA-A and HLA-B alleles of most subjects were accurately predicted from TCR beta sequences. In all likelihood, a cluster of highly shared sequence variants was a sequencing artifact. CMV antigen specificity was confirmed in vitro for three CMV-associated chains.

Vbeta (60) and Jbeta (13) primers were used in the PCR. TCRdb's table, derived via immunoSEQ multiplex PCR, lists solely in-frame clones and lacks some. The sample records 140,000 or so clones, over 65% being singletons. Concerning this clone: Its antigen is still unknown.

Germline CDR1 and CDR2: MNHEY and SMNVEV (reference sequence). The CDR3 runs 15 residues. Trimming at V came to 6 bases and at J to 8 bases, leaving 6 bases not matched to a gene. The gene calls are TRBV27 and TRBJ2-1; 14 bases align to TRBD2. Sequencing was performed on PBMCs. The sequence was obtained from a female donor in good health and CMV-seronegative. CDR3 loop: CASSLGTSGSDEQFF. In DNA, the CDR3 is TGTGCCAGCAGCCTAGGGACTAGCGGGAGTGATGAGCAGTTCTTC.